Here is one T cell receptor beta chain with its context. No antigen is known for it. Sequenced by immunoSEQ multiplex PCR; TCRdb stores in-frame clones only, minus some. This sample yields more than 45,000 clones, of which more than 75% are seen a single time; about 10% belongs to the top ten. The germline V gene encodes CDR1 SGHRS and CDR2 YFSETQ. The CDR3 covers 15 residues. V was trimmed by 5 bases and J by 4 bases, leaving 18 bases between them. These data originate in a study of PD-L1 blockade in urothelial cancer. Looking at the study overall: Patients commenced atezolizumab in the mid-2010s, and it was given at 1,200 mg intravenously every 3 weeks. Overall study results and limits: More expansion of tumor-associated blood clones, seen at 3 weeks, marked durable-benefit patients.

Time point defined: peripheral blood 6 weeks after treatment start. The specimen comprised PBMCs, sampled around atezolizumab (anti-PD-L1) treatment. The V call is TRBV5-1, the J call TRBJ1-2; D possibly corresponds to TRBD1 (6 bases). The clonotype was recovered from a man aged 55-75 years with urothelial cancer. The CDR3 DNA reads TGCGCCAGCAGGACCGGGACACCAGCTTCCTATGGCTACACCTTC. Its protein is CASRTGTPASYGYTF.